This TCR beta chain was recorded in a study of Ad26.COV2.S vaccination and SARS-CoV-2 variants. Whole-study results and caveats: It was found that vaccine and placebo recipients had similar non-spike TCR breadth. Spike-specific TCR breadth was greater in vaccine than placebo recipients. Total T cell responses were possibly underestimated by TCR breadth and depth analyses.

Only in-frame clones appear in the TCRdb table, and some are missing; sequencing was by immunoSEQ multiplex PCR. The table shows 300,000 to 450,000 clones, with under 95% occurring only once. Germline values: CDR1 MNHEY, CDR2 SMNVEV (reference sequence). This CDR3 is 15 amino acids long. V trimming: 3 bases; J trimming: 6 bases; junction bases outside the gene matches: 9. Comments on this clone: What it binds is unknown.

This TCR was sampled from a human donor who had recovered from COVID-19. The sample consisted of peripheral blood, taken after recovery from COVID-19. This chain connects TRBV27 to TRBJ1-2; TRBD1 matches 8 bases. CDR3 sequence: CASSFIGDRSDGYTF. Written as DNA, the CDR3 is TGTGCCAGCAGTTTCATCGGGGACAGGTCTGATGGCTACACCTTC.